This TCR beta chain appears in the sequencing data of a study of beta chain features in type 1 diabetes. What was sequenced were expressed TCRB transcripts, since all of the isolated RNA had been reverse transcribed. Using immunoSEQ multiplex PCR, the repertoire was profiled, and TCRdb retains in-frame clones only, with some absent. The sample lists approximately 470,000 clones; approximately 30% were seen once. This TCR derives from a man between 18 and 35 years old in good health. Sequencing was carried out using naive CD4+ T cells from blood.

The CDR3 DNA reads TGTGCCAGCAGCTTATCAGTCAATGAGCAGTTCTTC. It yields the protein CASSLSVNEQFF. J is TRBJ2-1 and V is TRBV7-9; D not certain. Trimming left V 2 bases short and J 6 bases short, with 5 bases between. Per the germline V gene, CDR1 is SEHNR and CDR2 is FQNEAQ (reference sequence). The CDR3 is 12 residues long.